This entry lists 17 T cell receptor beta chains sequenced from one sample in a study of T cell responses to AZD1222 COVID-19 vaccine. Produced via immunoSEQ multiplex PCR; TCRdb's table is partial and in-frame only. The profile shows about 100,000 clones, 88% of them singletons. Source: peripheral blood, taken on day 0 of AZD1222 vaccination. The receptors here all came from an adult in good health.

This clone has just a few counts. The chain links TRBV28 to TRBJ1-4, with 9 nucleotides matching TRBD1. The CDR3 has 15 residues. Germline CDR1 is MDHEN and CDR2 is SYDVKM. V shed 7 bases, J shed 5 bases, and the junction held 8 bases outside the gene matches. CDR3 DNA sequence: TGTGCCAGCATCTTACAGGGGGCCCAGAATGAAAAACTGTTTTTT. Protein: CASILQGAQNEKLFF.

The chain has TRBV5-1 and TRBJ2-3; D possibly uses TRBD1 or TRBD2 (5 bases each). This CDR3 region has 15 residues. Germline CDR1 reads SGHRS; CDR2 reads YFSETQ. V dropped 6 bases and J dropped 0 bases, with 14 bases sitting between them. Here the CDR3 DNA reads TGCGCCAGCACCCTTTCGGGGACCAGCACAGATACGCAGTATTTT. The encoded protein is CASTLSGTSTDTQYF.

The chain joins TRBV4-1 to TRBJ2-1, with D possibly matching TRBD1 (6 bases). The ends were cut back, 0 bases at V and 3 bases at J, with 15 bases in the middle. There are 17 residues in the CDR3. CDR1 is MGHRA, CDR2 YSYEKL, per germline. The CDR3 coding sequence is TGCGCCAGCAGCCAAGATCTGACGACAGGCTACTACAATGAGCAGTTCTTC. Amino acid sequence: CASSQDLTTGYYNEQFF.

The chain combines TRBV6-5 with TRBJ1-4; D is uncertain. Germline V CDR1 and CDR2: MNHEY, SVGAGI. The CDR3 spans 15 residues. V lost 6 bases, J lost 4 bases, and 15 bases lay in between. CDR3 in DNA: TGTGCCAGCAGCCGGGGAGGGAAGGGTAATGAAAAACTGTTTTTT. Encoded protein: CASSRGGKGNEKLFF.

V gene TRBV11-3 combines with J gene TRBJ2-2; 8 positions agree with TRBD2. V was pared by 3 bases and J by 0 bases, with 6 bases of the junction left unmatched. The V gene's germline CDR1 is SGHNT and CDR2 YENEEA. The CDR3 spans 17 residues. CDR3 protein: CASSLGGGRSNTGELFF. In nucleotides, the CDR3 is TGTGCCAGCAGCTTGGGGGGCGGGAGGTCGAACACCGGGGAGCTGTTTTTT.

This chain uses TRBV19 with TRBJ1-2, with D perhaps TRBD1 (6 bases). V gave up 6 bases and J gave up 8 bases, with 25 bases separating them. The CDR3 loop spans 16 amino acids. The germline gives CDR1 LNHDA, CDR2 SQIVND (reference sequence). CDR3 coding DNA: TGTGCCAGTAGATCAGGGGCTCCCAACGAGATATCGGGCTACACCTTC. Translation: CASRSGAPNEISGYTF.

The chain couples TRBV7-9 to TRBJ2-3; D is possibly TRBD2 (5 bases). Germline CDR1 SEHNR, CDR2 FQNEAQ (reference sequence). This CDR3 has 15 amino acids. Trimming removed 6 bases at V and 0 bases at J, with 13 bases between. The CDR3 is CASRRTVRSTDTQYF. CDR3 bases: TGTGCCAGCAGAAGGACTGTCCGTAGCACAGATACGCAGTATTTT. Drawing the rest from reference TRBV7-9 and TRBJ2-3, the complete variable domain is DTGVSQNPRHKITKRGQNVTFRCDPISEHNRLYWYRQTLGQGPEFLTYFQNEAQLEKSRLLSDRFSAERPKGSFSTLEIQRTEQGDSAMYLCASRRTVRSTDTQYFGPGTRLTVL.

This chain connects TRBV3-1 (or the pseudogene TRBV3-2) to TRBJ1-3; no definite D call. Trimming shortened V by 3 bases and J by 3 bases, and 12 bases separated the two germline ends. Looked up from germline, CDR1 is LGHDT and CDR2 is YNNKEL (reference sequence). The CDR3 sequence is 15 residues long. CDR3: CASSQGVNHGNTIYF. The CDR3 DNA is TGTGCCAGCAGCCAGGGCGTGAACCATGGAAACACCATATATTTT.

The chain uses TRBV9 and TRBJ1-1; D possibly corresponds to TRBD1 (6 bases). V gave up 0 bases and J gave up 3 bases, with 12 bases separating them. CDR1 is SGDLS, CDR2 YYNGEE, per germline. This CDR3 spans 15 amino acids. The CDR3 is CASSVDVTGYTEAFF. For the CDR3, the DNA is TGTGCCAGCAGCGTAGATGTTACAGGGTACACTGAAGCTTTCTTT. The entire variable domain, with the rest obtained from reference TRBV9 and TRBJ1-1, is as follows: DSGVTQTPKHLITATGQRVTLRCSPRSGDLSVYWYQQSLDQGLQFLIQYYNGEERAKGNILERFSAQQFPDLHSELNLSSLELGDSALYFCASSVDVTGYTEAFFGQGTRLTVV.

This sequence joins TRBV13 and TRBJ1-3; D uncertain. Deletions cut 5 bases from V and 0 bases from J, with 11 bases between. Looked up from germline, CDR1 is PRHDT and CDR2 is FYEKMQ (reference sequence). The CDR3 is 15 amino acids. In DNA, the CDR3 is TGTGCCAGCAGCCGTTCCCGGGGCTCTGGAAACACCATATATTTT. Translation: CASSRSRGSGNTIYF.

Only a few counts were recorded for this clone. This chain connects TRBV28 to TRBJ2-7; 9 bases align to TRBD1. The CDR3 has 13 amino acids. With 7 bases clipped from V and 9 bases from J, the junction kept 10 bases outside the gene matches. Looked up from germline, CDR1 is MDHEN and CDR2 is SYDVKM. CDR3 residues: CASKGQGHFGQYF. In DNA, the CDR3 is TGTGCCAGCAAGGGACAGGGACACTTTGGGCAGTACTTC.

J is TRBJ2-1 and V is TRBV14; TRBD2 aligns across 8 bases. Unmatched junction bases numbered 11, after V lost 6 bases and J lost 7 bases. The length of the CDR3 is 15 residues. Germline V gene lookup returns CDR1 SGHDN and CDR2 FVKESK. The CDR3 coding sequence is TGTGCCAGCAGACCCTCAAGGACTAGCTCGAATGAGCAGTTCTTC. This encodes CASRPSRTSSNEQFF.

This rearrangement joins TRBV6-6 to TRBJ1-4; TRBD1 matches 12 bases. The CDR3 runs 16 residues. Germline assignment: CDR1 MNHNY and CDR2 SVGAGI (reference sequence). V was clipped by 5 bases and J by 8 bases; unmatched bases: 9. CDR3: CASSKGQGAVREKLFF. CDR3 DNA: TGTGCCAGCAGTAAGGGACAGGGGGCAGTTCGAGAAAAACTGTTTTTT.

CDR3 protein: CASSLWGGINQPQHF. The DNA for the CDR3 is TGTGCCAGCAGTTTGTGGGGGGGAATCAATCAGCCCCAGCATTTT. The chain uses TRBV27 and TRBJ1-5, with a weak D call TRBD1 (5 bases). Germline CDR1 reads MNHEY; CDR2 reads SMNVEV (reference sequence). The V end was cut by 3 bases, the J end by 3 bases, with 12 bases between. CDR3 length: 15 amino acids.

This clone appeared once. The chain uses TRBV7-9 and TRBJ2-4; 7 nucleotides align to TRBD1. This CDR3 contains 14 residues. CDR1 and CDR2 (germline): SEHNR, FQNEAQ (reference sequence). V lost 6 bases, J lost 5 bases, and 7 bases stayed unmatched. The DNA for the CDR3 is TGTGCCAGCAGACACTCAGGGGGAGAAAACATTCAGTACTTC. It translates to CASRHSGGENIQYF.

The rearrangement uses TRBV15 and TRBJ2-1; D call uncertain. In germline, CDR1 is LNHNV, CDR2 YYDKDF (reference sequence). Trimming took off 6 bases at V and 10 bases at J, with 25 bases between the two ends. This CDR3 region has 16 residues. In nucleotides, the CDR3 is TGTGCCACCAGTGGAAGGCCCCTCTTGGCCCAATTGGAGCAGTTCTTC. Translating it yields CATSGRPLLAQLEQFF.

The rearrangement joins TRBV19 to TRBJ2-7; 7 nucleotides line up with TRBD1. V lost 5 bases and J lost 4; bases outside the gene matches: 11. This CDR3 has 15 residues. Germline loops: CDR1 LNHDA, CDR2 SQIVND (reference sequence). The CDR3 bases are TGTGCCAGTAGTCCTTCGACAGGGCTGTTATACGAGCAGTACTTC. Residues: CASSPSTGLLYEQYF. The full variable domain, rest sourced from reference TRBV19 and TRBJ2-7, is DGGITQSPKYLFRKEGQNVTLSCEQNLNHDAMYWYRQDPGQGLRLIYYSQIVNDFQKGDIAEGYSVSREKKESFPLTVTSAQKNPTAFYLCASSPSTGLLYEQYFGPGTRLTVT.